This T cell receptor beta chain was documented in a study of OX40 agonist ivuxolimab in advanced cancers. This CDR3 region has 16 residues. Germline-derived CDR1 and CDR2 are SGHDT and YYEEEE. V gave up 1 base and J gave up 2 bases, with 13 bases separating them. Produced via immunoSEQ multiplex PCR; TCRdb's table is partial and in-frame only. The data hold under 100,000 clones, with 80% to 90% observed a single time. The sample here was CD4+ or CD8+ T cells sorted from blood, taken in a trial of the OX40 agonist ivuxolimab. This clonotype was sampled from an adult with an advanced solid tumor such as melanoma, head and neck, liver or kidney cancer. The gene calls are TRBV5-6 and TRBJ1-5; D unresolved. The CDR3 nucleotides read TGTGCCAGCAGCTTGACGGGCAAGGGAGGCAATCAGCCCCAGCATTTT. It codes for CASSLTGKGGNQPQHF.